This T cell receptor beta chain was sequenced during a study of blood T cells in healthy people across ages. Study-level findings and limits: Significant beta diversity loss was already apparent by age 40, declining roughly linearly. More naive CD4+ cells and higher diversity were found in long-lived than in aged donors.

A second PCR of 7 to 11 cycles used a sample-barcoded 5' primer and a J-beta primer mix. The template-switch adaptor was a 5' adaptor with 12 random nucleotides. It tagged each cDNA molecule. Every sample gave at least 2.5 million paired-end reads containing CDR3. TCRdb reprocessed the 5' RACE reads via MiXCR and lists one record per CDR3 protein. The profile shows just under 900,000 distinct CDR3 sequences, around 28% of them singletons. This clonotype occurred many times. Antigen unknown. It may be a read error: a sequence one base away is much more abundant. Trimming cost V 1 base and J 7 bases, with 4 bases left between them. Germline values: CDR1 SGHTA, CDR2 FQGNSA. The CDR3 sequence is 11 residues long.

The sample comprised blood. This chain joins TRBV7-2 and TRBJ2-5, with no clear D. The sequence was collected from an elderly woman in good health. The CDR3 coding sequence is TGTGCCAGCAGCTTAGGGGTGACCCAGTACTTC. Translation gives CASSLGVTQYF.